Following are 32 T cell receptor beta chains from one sample sequenced in a study of cytomegalovirus exposure and HLA in healthy donors. PCR involved 60 Vbeta and 13 Jbeta primers. The repertoire was sequenced with immunoSEQ multiplex PCR; TCRdb's copy has only in-frame clones and lacks some. The specimen's table records around 140,000 clones. The sample consisted of PBMCs. These receptors were obtained from a woman aged 40 to 55 in good health and CMV-seronegative.

The chain uses TRBV5-1 and TRBJ2-3, with 7 bases that match TRBD2. The CDR3 has 16 residues. CDR1 and CDR2 from the germline V gene are SGHRS and YFSETQ. Trimming cost V 3 bases and J 1 base; bases outside gene matches: 8. CDR3 in DNA: TGCGCCAGCAGCTGGAGGGGCGGGGGTGGCACAGATACGCAGTATTTT. Its protein product is CASSWRGGGGTDTQYF.

This chain uses TRBV19 with TRBJ2-5; 8 nucleotides match TRBD2. The CDR3 is 14 amino acids. The ends lost 5 bases at V and 5 bases at J; junction bases unmatched: 7. CDR1 is LNHDA, CDR2 SQIVND, per germline (reference sequence). CDR3 coding DNA: TGTGCCAGTAGTCCAGCGGGGGCCCGGGAGACCCAGTACTTC. The encoded protein is CASSPAGARETQYF.

Comment on this clone: At one of its ends the junction is not consistent with the germline gene, which may arise from a read error. The rearrangement links TRBV7-3 to TRBJ2-2; TRBD1 matches at 7 bases. The germline V gene has CDR1 SGHTA and CDR2 FQGTGA. This CDR3 contains 14 residues. Here the CDR3 DNA reads TGTGCCAGCAGCCCGACAGGGAACACGGGGGAGCTGTTTTTT. This codes for CASSPTGNTGELFF.

The gene calls are TRBV28 and TRBJ2-1, with D possibly TRBD2 on 7 matching bases. With 5 bases removed from V and 3 bases from J, the gap between germline ends came to 14 bases. Germline-derived CDR1 and CDR2 are MDHEN and SYDVKM. The CDR3 loop spans 15 amino acids. The CDR3 region is CASSAGVAGYNEQFF. CDR3 sequence (DNA): TGTGCCAGCAGTGCAGGGGTAGCGGGCTACAATGAGCAGTTCTTC.

Worth noting for this clone: Its ends do not fully match the called genes, so a read error is possible. The chain joins TRBV7-9 to TRBJ1-3, with TRBD1 identical over 9 bases. This CDR3 region has 16 residues. CDR1 SEHNR and CDR2 FQNEAQ come from the germline V gene (reference sequence). The DNA for the CDR3 is TGTGCCAGCAGCCGACAGGGGGGACTCTCTGGAAACATCATATATTTT. Its translation: CASSRQGGLSGNIIYF.

The chain recombines TRBV6-5 with TRBJ2-7; TRBD1 agrees at 9 bases. Germline loops: CDR1 MNHEY, CDR2 SVGAGI. CDR3 length: 15 amino acids. V dropped 2 bases and J dropped 3; count of bases not matched to a gene: 5. Here the CDR3 reads CASSYGGQGNYEQYF. CDR3 DNA: TGTGCCAGCAGTTACGGAGGACAGGGGAACTACGAGCAGTACTTC.

This chain joins TRBV5-1 and TRBJ2-3; maybe TRBD2 (6 bases). Germline lookup yields CDR1 SGHRS and CDR2 YFSETQ. V was pared by 4 bases and J by 6 bases, with 15 bases between. This CDR3 comprises 14 residues. The CDR3 spells CASSERLRGDTQYF. DNA of the CDR3: TGCGCCAGCAGCGAACGGCTTCGGGGGGATACGCAGTATTTT.

The V and J genes are TRBV6-5 and TRBJ1-5, with 7 bases lining up with TRBD1. Per the germline V gene, CDR1 is MNHEY and CDR2 is SVGAGI. With 6 bases clipped from V and 2 bases from J, the junction kept 7 bases outside the gene matches. This CDR3 is 15 amino acids long. The CDR3 sequence is CASSRQGNGNQPQHF. The CDR3 nucleotides are TGTGCCAGCAGCCGACAGGGTAATGGCAATCAGCCCCAGCATTTT.

The CDR3 nucleotides read TGCGCCAGCAGCACGGGGACAGCCCAAGGCTATGGCTACACCTTC. The encoded protein is CASSTGTAQGYGYTF. This rearrangement joins TRBV5-1 to TRBJ1-2; 7 bases map to TRBD1. J lost 4 bases, V lost 4 bases, and 10 bases had no gene match. Germline V gives CDR1 SGHRS, CDR2 YFSETQ. CDR3 length: 15 residues.

The chain employs TRBV7-2 and TRBJ2-3; 12 positions agree with TRBD2. In germline, CDR1 is SGHTA, CDR2 FQGNSA. J gave up 4 bases and V 5 bases, and 7 bases lay outside the gene matches. The CDR3 is 16 residues long. The CDR3 spells CASSPRLAGASDTQYF. The CDR3 DNA follows: TGTGCCAGCAGCCCCCGACTAGCGGGGGCTTCAGATACGCAGTATTTT.

The chain's CDR3 is CASSSTPTSGGASSYNEQFF. CDR3 bases: TGTGCCAGCAGCTCGACCCCGACTAGCGGGGGGGCGAGCTCCTACAATGAGCAGTTCTTC. The chain uses TRBV9 and TRBJ2-1, with 14 bases lining up with TRBD2. The germline V gene has CDR1 SGDLS and CDR2 YYNGEE. The V gene end was trimmed by 4 bases and the J gene end by 0 bases; junction bases not matched to a gene: 12. The CDR3 runs 20 residues.

The chain recombines TRBV6-4 with TRBJ1-6, with D perhaps matching TRBD1 (6 bases). V shed 4 bases and J shed 0 bases, with 19 bases lying between them. CDR1 and CDR2 from the germline V gene are MRHNA and SNTAGT. The CDR3 spans 19 residues. This CDR3 is CASSGKNRAPSSYNSPLHF. As DNA, the CDR3 is TGTGCCAGCAGTGGTAAGAACAGGGCCCCTAGCTCCTATAATTCACCCCTCCACTTT.

This chain connects TRBV19 to TRBJ1-1; D unresolved. This CDR3 is built from 14 residues. The germline CDR1 and CDR2 sequences are LNHDA and SQIVND (reference sequence). Trimming stripped 4 bases from V and 1 base from J, with 10 bases between. This CDR3 is CASSTGLSNTEAFF. The CDR3 DNA reads TGTGCCAGTAGTACCGGACTGTCGAACACTGAAGCTTTCTTT.

This chain's CDR3 is CASSLGGSGGPYEQYF. The CDR3 nucleotides read TGTGCCAGCAGCTTGGGCGGTAGCGGGGGACCCTACGAGCAGTACTTC. The chain links TRBV5-4 to TRBJ2-7, with 9 bases matching TRBD2. The CDR3 is made up of 16 amino acids. The germline V gene has CDR1 SGHNT and CDR2 YYREEE (reference sequence). J was trimmed by 2 bases and V by 0 bases; bases with no gene match: 6. The whole variable domain, remainder taken from reference TRBV5-4 and TRBJ2-7, is ETGVTQSPTHLIKTRGQQVTLRCSSQSGHNTVSWYQQALGQGPQFIFQYYREEENGRGNFPPRFSGLQFPNYSSELNVNALELDDSALYLCASSLGGSGGPYEQYFGPGTRLTVT.

V is TRBV15 and J is TRBJ1-3; TRBD1 might be the D (6 bases). Germline values: CDR1 LNHNV, CDR2 YYDKDF (reference sequence). Trimming cost V 7 bases and J 0 bases, with 22 bases left between them. The CDR3 contains 18 residues. The CDR3 loop reads CATNTKGGPPSSGNTIYF. For the CDR3, the DNA is TGTGCCACCAACACCAAGGGGGGGCCACCTTCCTCTGGAAACACCATATATTTT.

V gene TRBV11-2 combines with J gene TRBJ1-1; D may be TRBD1 (6 bases). Trimming stripped 5 bases from V and 5 bases from J, with 18 bases between. CDR1 and CDR2 (germline): SGHAT, FQNNGV. CDR3 length equals 15 residues. The CDR3 coding sequence is TGTGCCAGCAGCGACCGGGACAAAGGGATAACTGAAGCTTTCTTT. It translates to CASSDRDKGITEAFF.

CDR3 amino acids: CASRQDRDTEAFF. The CDR3 DNA is TGTGCCAGCAGACAAGACAGGGACACTGAAGCTTTCTTT. The chain links TRBV7-2 to TRBJ1-1, with 7 nucleotides matching TRBD1. V trimming: 6 bases; J trimming: 3 bases; junction bases outside the gene matches: 4. Germline V gene sequence: CDR1 SGHTA, CDR2 FQGNSA. This CDR3 spans 13 amino acids. The variable domain in full, completed from reference TRBV7-2 and TRBJ1-1, reads GAGVSQSPSNKVTEKGKDVELRCDPISGHTALYWYRQSLGQGLEFLIYFQGNSAPDKSGLPSDRFSAERTGGSVSTLTIQRTQQEDSAVYLCASRQDRDTEAFFGQGTRLTVV.

The chain uses TRBV7-2 and TRBJ2-5; D might be TRBD1 (6 bases). The V end was cut by 4 bases, the J end by 5 bases, with 8 bases between. CDR1 is SGHTA and CDR2 is FQGNSA in the germline V gene. The CDR3 is 12 amino acids. This CDR3 reads CASSSQGETQYF. For the CDR3, the DNA is TGTGCCAGCAGCTCGCAGGGGGAGACCCAGTACTTC. Using reference TRBV7-2 and TRBJ2-5 for the parts outside the CDR3, the full variable domain is GAGVSQSPSNKVTEKGKDVELRCDPISGHTALYWYRQSLGQGLEFLIYFQGNSAPDKSGLPSDRFSAERTGGSVSTLTIQRTQQEDSAVYLCASSSQGETQYFGPGTRLLVL.

The V call is TRBV7-3, the J call TRBJ2-7; tentatively, D is TRBD2 (7 bases). Trimming stripped 4 bases from V and 3 bases from J, with 16 bases between. CDR3 size: 15 residues. The germline V gene has CDR1 SGHTA and CDR2 FQGTGA. The CDR3 DNA follows: TGTGCCAGCAGCTCTGAGGGAGGGGGAAACTACGAGCAGTACTTC. It specifies CASSSEGGGNYEQYF.

This rearrangement joins TRBV19 to TRBJ2-1, with 7 nucleotides matching TRBD2. After removal of 5 bases from V and 6 bases from J, the junction contained 7 bases not matched to a gene. Germline-derived CDR1 and CDR2 are LNHDA and SQIVND (reference sequence). The CDR3 length is 14 residues. CDR3 sequence: CASSSQWTSNEQFF. CDR3 DNA sequence: TGTGCCAGTAGTTCTCAATGGACTAGCAATGAGCAGTTCTTC. Drawing the rest from reference TRBV19 and TRBJ2-1, the complete variable domain is DGGITQSPKYLFRKEGQNVTLSCEQNLNHDAMYWYRQDPGQGLRLIYYSQIVNDFQKGDIAEGYSVSREKKESFPLTVTSAQKNPTAFYLCASSSQWTSNEQFFGPGTRLTVL.

The chain is built from TRBV7-8 and TRBJ2-3, with 11 bases aligning to TRBD2. The CDR3 runs to 16 residues. Trimming removed 3 bases from V and 8 bases from J; junction bases left unmatched: 10. The V gene's germline CDR1 is SGHVS and CDR2 FQNEAQ. The CDR3, as DNA: TGTGCCAGCAGCTTGGCCCGACTAGCGGGGTTTCCTACGCAGTATTTT. It yields the protein CASSLARLAGFPTQYF.

The V and J genes are TRBV5-1 and TRBJ2-3; D is unresolved. The CDR3 runs 12 residues. Trimming pared 0 bases from V and 4 bases from J, leaving 3 bases between. CDR1 is SGHRS, CDR2 YFSETQ, per germline. The CDR3 protein is CASSLAADTQYF. The CDR3 DNA reads TGCGCCAGCAGCTTGGCCGCAGATACGCAGTATTTT.

V is TRBV11-2 and J is TRBJ1-3, with a weak D call TRBD1 (5 bases). There are 15 residues in the CDR3. V was clipped by 5 bases and J by 4 bases, with 15 bases between them. Germline values: CDR1 SGHAT, CDR2 FQNNGV. The CDR3 nucleotides are TGTGCCAGCAGCCTTAGGTTGGGGGGAGGAAACACCATATATTTT. Translated: CASSLRLGGGNTIYF. Looking up the rest from reference TRBV11-2 and TRBJ1-3 gives the full variable domain: EAGVAQSPRYKIIEKRQSVAFWCNPISGHATLYWYQQILGQGPKLLIQFQNNGVVDDSQLPKDRFSAERLKGVDSTLKIQPAKLEDSAVYLCASSLRLGGGNTIYFGEGSWLTVV.

The chain carries TRBV18 and TRBJ1-5, with 8 bases that match TRBD1. There are 14 residues in the CDR3. After removal of 6 bases from V and 3 bases from J, the junction contained 4 bases not matched to a gene. Germline CDR1 reads KGHSH; CDR2 reads LQKENI. Here the CDR3 reads CASSPTGANQPQHF. CDR3 nucleotide sequence: TGTGCCAGCTCTCCGACAGGGGCCAATCAGCCCCAGCATTTT.

V usage is TRBV5-1 and J usage is TRBJ1-1, with TRBD1 matching 7 bases. This CDR3 spans 14 amino acids. Germline lookup yields CDR1 SGHRS and CDR2 YFSETQ. With V trimmed by 2 bases and J by 1 base, 2 bases remained unmatched. CDR3 loop: CASSFNRGNTEAFF. The CDR3 nucleotides are TGCGCCAGCAGCTTCAACAGGGGGAACACTGAAGCTTTCTTT.

This chain joins TRBV18 and TRBJ2-7; 8 positions match TRBD1. The CDR3 consists of 15 residues. The germline V gene has CDR1 KGHSH and CDR2 LQKENI. The junction had 3 bases not matched to a gene; V was cut back by 2 bases and J by 0 bases. CDR3 amino acids: CASSPGTGSSYEQYV. The CDR3 bases are TGTGCCAGCTCACCAGGGACAGGAAGCTCCTACGAGCAGTACGTC.

The V and J genes are TRBV28 and TRBJ2-2; perhaps TRBD1 as D (6 bases). Trimming took off 11 bases at V and 0 bases at J, with 13 bases between the two ends. Germline CDR1 MDHEN, CDR2 SYDVKM. This CDR3 comprises 14 residues. The CDR3 DNA reads TGTGCCGCCTTGGGACACCCGAACACCGGGGAGCTGTTTTTT. Translating it yields CAALGHPNTGELFF. Looking up the rest from reference TRBV28 and TRBJ2-2 gives the full variable domain: DVKVTQSSRYLVKRTGEKVFLECVQDMDHENMFWYRQDPGLGLRLIYFSYDVKMKEKGDIPEGYSVSREKKERFSLILESASTNQTSMYLCAALGHPNTGELFFGEGSRLTVL.

V gene TRBV7-9 combines with J gene TRBJ2-7; 8 bases agree with TRBD1. Germline V gives CDR1 SEHNR, CDR2 FQNEAQ (reference sequence). The CDR3 totals 19 residues. The junction had 20 bases not matched to a gene; V was cut back by 3 bases and J by 4 bases. The CDR3 bases are TGTGCCAGCAGCTTTGGGTATCACGAAGACAGGGGATTACAATACGAGCAGTACGTC. It specifies CASSFGYHEDRGLQYEQYV.

The V gene is TRBV11-3, the J gene TRBJ2-1; 7 bases agree with TRBD1. Germline lookup yields CDR1 SGHNT and CDR2 YENEEA. After removal of 5 bases from V and 6 bases from J, the junction contained 7 bases not matched to a gene. This CDR3 region has 14 residues. As DNA, the CDR3 is TGTGCCAGCAGCGCCCGACAGGGTGGCAATGAGCAGTTCTTC. Protein product: CASSARQGGNEQFF.

The rearrangement uses TRBV6-1 and TRBJ1-1; TRBD1 is a possible D gene (6 bases). Germline V CDR1 and CDR2: MNHNS, SASEGT. The CDR3 runs 14 residues. Trimming removed 6 bases from V and 1 base from J, with 12 bases in between. The CDR3 is CASRMGHRNTEAFF. Written as DNA, the CDR3 is TGTGCCAGCAGGATGGGACACCGGAACACTGAAGCTTTCTTT.

The chain combines TRBV28 with TRBJ2-1; D possibly corresponds to TRBD2 (6 bases). V lost 6 bases and J lost 3, with 18 bases in between. CDR1 is MDHEN, CDR2 SYDVKM, per germline. The CDR3 contains 16 residues. The CDR3 is CASSAGGVPFYNEQFF. The DNA of the CDR3 is TGTGCCAGCAGCGCCGGCGGGGTGCCCTTCTACAATGAGCAGTTCTTC.

This sequence joins TRBV18 and TRBJ2-7; TRBD2 is a possible D gene (5 bases). Trimming stripped 0 bases from V and 6 bases from J, with 9 bases between. This CDR3 is 13 amino acids long. From germline, CDR1 is KGHSH and CDR2 LQKENI. The DNA for the CDR3 is TGTGCCAGCTCACCACCGGCCGGGGTCGAGCAGTACGTC. As protein: CASSPPAGVEQYV.